This T cell receptor beta chain was captured by sequencing in a study of molecular identifiers for immune sequencing clone quantification. This clonotype turned up a few times. No antigen is known for it. Naive CD8 libraries came from approximately 20,000 to 1,000,000 sorted cells with 10%, 30% or 50% RNA. Study-level results: Identical barcode-sharing TCR molecules could lead to underestimated sizes for highly expanded clones. Spike-in Jurkat TCR RNA from a single cell reportedly registered among about 1 million naive cells. Over 97% of effector molecules, but under 1% in naive cells, were held by clones with more than 20 RNA copies.

MiXCR, run by TCRdb on the PCR reads, gives a single entry per CDR3 protein. The sample consists of 300,000 to 400,000 distinct CDR3 sequences, roughly a fifth of them appearing once. The CDR3 spans 17 residues. V shed 4 bases and J shed 2 bases, with 21 bases lying between them. Germline values: CDR1 LNHDA, CDR2 SQIVND (reference sequence). This chain connects TRBV19 to TRBJ2-7; either TRBD1 or TRBD2 may supply D (5 bases each). The sequencing input was naive CD8+ T cells from blood, with Jurkat cell RNA spiked in. As for subset: FACS-sorted CD8+CD4-CCR7+CD45RA+ naive T cells. The sequence derives from a human donor in good health. Some libraries in this study had Jurkat cell RNA spiked in. The CDR3 protein is CASSTGTDLRITYEQYF. The CDR3 bases are TGTGCCAGTAGTACCGGGACGGACTTAAGAATCACCTACGAGCAGTACTTC.